This T cell receptor (beta chain) was retrieved from a study of blood T cells in healthy people across ages (dated by TCRdb to about 2015). Notes on the research overall: Template switching captured roughly one uniquely barcoded TCR beta cDNA molecule per two T cells in model experiments. The study analyzed two additional independent replicas of 1 million unique cDNA reads from the same blood draw for two donors, one aged 18 to 30 and one aged 80 or older. Four age groups were formed from the donors: young (average roughly 15 years), middle-aged (approximately 39), aged (about 62) and long-lived (around 82). Donors of different ages were randomly distributed across sequencing lanes to avoid experimental bias. The study measured age-related changes in TCR beta repertoire diversity using deep sequencing normalized with unique cDNA molecular identifiers.

This clonotype was seen more than once but under ten times. It lacks a known antigen. There are no base qualities to consult, and no much larger clone falls within one base. Donors were around 37 systemically healthy Caucasian individuals from Russia aged roughly 6 to 95 years. Ten milliliters of peripheral blood were drawn from each donor into EDTA-treated Vacutainer tubes. Ficoll-Paque density-gradient centrifugation was used to isolate PBMCs, with at least 7 million obtained per sample. Trizol reagent was used to extract total RNA from PBMCs, with at least 5 micrograms per sample. For every donor, flow cytometry on a PBMC aliquot measured the percentage of naive CD45RAhigh/CD27high T cells. What the research found in general, with its limitations: Donor CMV infection status was unknown, potentially confounding age-related changes in expanded clonotypes. Compared with the aged group, the long-lived group had more naive CD4+ T cells, fewer expanded clones and increased TCR diversity, a pattern suggesting age selection. Estimates of total diversity based on one million sequenced T cells were regarded as lower bounds and as underestimates. As age increased, observed TCR beta diversity per million T cells dropped in a roughly linear way, and a significant reduction was already evident by age 40. Observed TCR beta diversity correlated strongly with the percentage of naive T cells measured by flow cytometry. Conclusive comparison of naive and antigen-experienced compartments was prevented by the profiling of bulk unsorted PBMCs.

Its CDR3 holds 17 amino acids, cysteine through phenylalanine. Of all the DNA, just the CDR3 is kept, 51 bases in frame from base 1. Taken from the germline V gene, the CDR1 and CDR2 loops are SGDLS and YYNGEE. V lost 0 bases and J lost 6 bases; the stretch between them is 19 bases long. Library preparation used 5' RACE. TCRdb records Illumina HiSeq 2500 as the sequencer. A second PCR of about 6 to 11 cycles was performed with a sample-barcoded 5' primer and a J-beta primer mix. Each TCR beta cDNA molecule received a unique molecular identifier from a template-switch 5' adaptor carrying 12 random nucleotides. Each sample yielded at least 3 million CDR3-containing paired-end reads. The Mint cDNA synthesis kit, primed by a TRBC-specific oligonucleotide, was used to synthesize first-strand cDNA from all RNA. Following uracil-DNA glycosylase treatment, a first 18-cycle PCR with universal primers M1SS and BC2_uni_R was performed on all cDNA. On the authors' methods: For normalization, 1 million high-quality reads, each with a distinct molecular identifier, were randomly selected from each sample. Reads with shared molecular identifiers were discarded instead of being binned into consensus sequences. MiTCR, with a Q25 quality threshold and the strictest error-elimination algorithm, was used for CDR3 identification, clonotype clustering and error correction. Lower-bound total TCR beta diversity was estimated with a nonparametric unseen species model using Euler transformation. TCRdb handled the public reads itself, with Q25 trimming in fastp and clone calling in MiXCR, and kept productive beta chains. Every entry covers one CDR3 protein and lists the most common genes and DNA from its rows. TCRdb assigned the V and J calls; the authors' analysis was not used. The sample table shows some 1.7 million distinct CDR3 sequences, and roughly 30% are seen once. Clones ranked in the top ten supply roughly 8.2% of the sample.

Recombination connected TRBV9 to TRBJ2-1, and possibly TRBD2, on 7 matching bases. The sequence was collected from a woman aged 25 to 45 in good health. The source material was blood. The bases read TGTGCCAGCAGCGTAGTTCCGTGGGGGGGGCCCTCCAATGAGCAGTTCTTC. Translated, this gives CASSVVPWGGPSNEQFF.